A selection of T cell receptor beta chains follows, all from one sample in a study of T cell changes during pregnancy in multiple sclerosis. The repertoire was sequenced with immunoSEQ multiplex PCR; TCRdb's copy has only in-frame clones and lacks some. Altogether over 80,000 clones are present, about nine tenths being singletons, with the ten largest covering approximately 0.8%. Specimen: peripheral blood, collected in the second trimester of pregnancy. These receptors were taken from a female donor in good health, enrolled as a control in a pregnancy study. The CDR3 runs from the conserved cysteine through the conserved F or W. The D gene is left open where the match is weak. Some rows have no size entry. The others give once, few or many, or a class for an expanded clone.

D gene	V gene	clone size	J gene	CDR3 protein	CDR3 DNA
TRBD1	TRBV10-3	once	TRBJ1-5	CAIKDREWQPQHF	TGTGCCATCAAGGACAGGGAGTGGCAGCCCCAGCATTTT
TRBD1	TRBV7-2	.	TRBJ1-3	CASSLEGTGVYTIYF	TGTGCCAGCAGCTTAGAGGGGACAGGGGTTTACACCATATATTTT
TRBD2	TRBV7-8	.	TRBJ2-3	CASSLQRGRADTQYF	TGTGCCAGCAGCTTACAGCGGGGACGGGCAGATACGCAGTATTTT
.	TRBV5-1	.	TRBJ1-2	CASSLEGVGGYTF	TGCGCCAGCAGCTTGGAGGGGGTCGGGGGCTACACCTTC
.	TRBV2	.	TRBJ2-5	CASSDGGGPQETQYF	TGTGCCAGCAGTGATGGGGGGGGCCCACAAGAGACCCAGTACTTC
.	TRBV6-6	.	TRBJ2-5	CAAVARASGETQYF	TGTGCCGCGGTCGCTAGAGCTTCGGGGGAGACCCAGTACTTC
TRBD2	TRBV6-1	.	TRBJ2-1	CASSSGLAGLDEQFF	TGTGCCAGCAGCTCGGGACTAGCGGGATTGGATGAGCAGTTCTTC
.	TRBV6-1	few	TRBJ1-6	CASSEEVGGHGLLHF	TGTGCCAGCAGTGAAGAAGTTGGGGGACACGGACTCCTCCACTTT
.	TRBV19	.	TRBJ1-4	CASSTWTAHYEKLFF	TGTGCCAGTAGTACCTGGACAGCTCACTATGAAAAACTGTTTTTT
.	TRBV28	.	TRBJ1-1	CASSFALNTEAFF	TGTGCCAGCAGTTTTGCGCTGAACACTGAAGCTTTCTTT
.	TRBV14	.	TRBJ1-1	CASSPLGRTKQNTEAFF	TGTGCCAGCAGCCCCCTCGGGCGGACAAAGCAGAACACTGAAGCTTTCTTT
.	TRBV5-1	once	TRBJ1-1	CASSLESMNTEAFF	TGCGCCAGCAGCTTGGAGAGTATGAACACTGAAGCTTTCTTT
.	TRBV9	.	TRBJ2-3	CASSPGADTQYF	TGTGCCAGCAGCCCGGGGGCAGATACGCAGTATTTT
TRBD2	TRBV9	.	TRBJ2-2	CASSVVSGRAGGELFF	TGTGCCAGCAGCGTAGTTAGCGGGAGGGCCGGCGGGGAGCTGTTTTTT
.	TRBV4-3	.	TRBJ2-2	CASSQAGSQSGELFF	TGCGCCAGCAGCCAAGCGGGTTCGCAGTCCGGGGAGCTGTTTTTT
.	TRBV6-5	.	TRBJ1-3	CASSYWGRAGNTIYF	TGTGCCAGCAGTTACTGGGGCAGGGCAGGAAACACCATATATTTT
TRBD2	TRBV11-2	.	TRBJ2-1	CASSTPGTSGNEQFF	TGTGCCAGCAGCACCCCCGGGACTAGCGGTAATGAGCAGTTCTTC
.	TRBV7-2	.	TRBJ2-7	CASSLNGYEQYF	TGTGCCAGCAGCTTAAACGGCTACGAGCAGTACTTC
.	TRBV9	.	TRBJ1-2	CASSRKSKQENYGYTF	TGTGCCAGCAGCCGAAAATCAAAACAGGAGAACTATGGCTACACCTTC
TRBD1	TRBV4-1	.	TRBJ2-2	CASSLFLGTAVAPHGELFF	TGCGCCAGCAGCCTTTTTTTAGGGACAGCCGTCGCTCCCCACGGGGAGCTGTTTTTT
.	TRBV7-9	.	TRBJ2-1	CASSLMYNEQFF	TGTGCCAGCAGCCTAATGTACAATGAGCAGTTCTTC
TRBD1	TRBV27	.	TRBJ1-1	CASSFRDRVTEAFF	TGTGCCAGCAGTTTTCGGGACAGGGTGACTGAAGCTTTCTTT
.	TRBV7-6	once	TRBJ1-5	CASSSASGAGQPQHF	TGTGCCAGCAGCTCCGCGTCGGGCGCGGGGCAGCCCCAGCATTTT
.	TRBV18	.	TRBJ2-5	CASSPLSPLADQETQYF	TGTGCCAGCTCACCCTTGAGTCCGCTAGCAGATCAAGAGACCCAGTACTTC
.	TRBV28	.	TRBJ1-3	CATQLGGLGNTIYF	TGTGCCACCCAACTCGGGGGACTTGGAAACACCATATATTTT
TRBD1	TRBV30	.	TRBJ2-1	CAWSGEGAGNEQFF	TGTGCCTGGAGTGGCGAGGGGGCCGGGAATGAGCAGTTCTTC
TRBD1	TRBV5-4	.	TRBJ1-4	CASSPTRLQGGTTNEKLFF	TGTGCCAGCAGCCCAACGCGCCTACAGGGGGGGACAACTAATGAAAAACTGTTTTTT
.	TRBV18	few	TRBJ2-3	CASSARGSTDTQYF	TGTGCCAGCTCAGCCCGGGGGAGCACAGATACGCAGTATTTT
TRBD1	TRBV5-1	.	TRBJ2-3	CASSSYRGADTQYF	TGCGCCAGCAGCTCCTACAGGGGAGCGGATACGCAGTATTTT
TRBD1	TRBV11-2	.	TRBJ1-1	CASGLTGGVGTEAFF	TGTGCCAGCGGCCTGACAGGGGGCGTTGGCACTGAAGCTTTCTTT
TRBD2	TRBV29-1	.	TRBJ2-1	CSVESGRAKFF	TGCAGCGTGGAAAGCGGGAGGGCAAAGTTCTTC
TRBD2	TRBV5-4	.	TRBJ2-2	CASSLAVTSGGNTGELFF	TGTGCCAGCAGCTTGGCCGTAACTAGCGGGGGGAACACCGGGGAGCTGTTTTTT
.	TRBV4-2	.	TRBJ2-7	CASSQPTREQYF	TGTGCCAGCAGCCAACCTACCCGCGAGCAGTACTTC
TRBD2	TRBV6-5	once	TRBJ2-1	CASTPNAGGNNEQFF	TGTGCCAGCACCCCCAATGCGGGAGGAAACAATGAGCAGTTCTTC
TRBD1	TRBV15	.	TRBJ1-5	CATSRDRGLSQPQHF	TGTGCCACCAGCAGAGACAGGGGGCTTTCGCAGCCCCAGCATTTT
.	TRBV15	.	TRBJ2-3	CATSRGQGRIDTQYF	TGTGCCACCAGCAGAGGGCAGGGTCGTATAGATACGCAGTATTTT
.	TRBV11-2	few	TRBJ2-1	CASSLESREFDEQFF	TGTGCCAGCAGCTTAGAATCAAGGGAGTTCGATGAGCAGTTCTTC
.	TRBV7-8	.	TRBJ1-3	CASSLDLARRSGNTIYF	TGTGCCAGCAGCTTAGATTTGGCCCGCCGCTCTGGAAACACCATATATTTT
TRBD1	TRBV10-3	.	TRBJ1-1	CAISGSQGSEAFF	TGTGCCATCAGTGGATCACAGGGGTCTGAAGCTTTCTTT
TRBD1	TRBV27	.	TRBJ1-4	CASRPGQGREKLFF	TGTGCCAGCAGACCGGGACAGGGTCGTGAAAAACTGTTTTTT
TRBD2	TRBV5-6	once	TRBJ2-3	CASSHGRATDTQYF	TGTGCCAGCAGTCACGGGAGGGCCACAGATACGCAGTATTTT
TRBD1	TRBV5-1	few	TRBJ1-1	CASSWDRGTEAFF	TGCGCCAGCAGCTGGGACAGGGGCACTGAAGCTTTCTTT
.	TRBV9	.	TRBJ1-6	CASSPYTFGNSPLHF	TGTGCCAGCAGCCCATACACGTTCGGGAATTCACCCCTCCACTTT
TRBD2	TRBV4-1	.	TRBJ2-1	CASSQQVPLAGPYNEQFF	TGCGCCAGCAGCCAACAAGTCCCTCTAGCGGGCCCTTACAATGAGCAGTTCTTC
TRBD2	TRBV18	.	TRBJ2-3	CASSPAGVDTQYF	TGTGCCAGCTCACCGGCGGGGGTAGATACGCAGTATTTT
.	TRBV2	few	TRBJ1-4	CASSHATNEKLFF	TGTGCCAGCAGTCATGCAACTAATGAAAAACTGTTTTTT
.	TRBV4-1	.	TRBJ2-1	CASSQDLGRPLNEQFF	TGCGCCAGCAGCCAAGATTTGGGGAGACCTCTCAATGAGCAGTTCTTC
.	TRBV19	.	TRBJ2-7	CASSILEGVMNEQYF	TGTGCCAGTAGTATCCTCGAGGGGGTGATGAACGAGCAGTACTTC
.	TRBV7-9	.	TRBJ2-3	CASSYKGQSTDTQYF	TGTGCCAGCAGCTATAAAGGACAGTCCACAGATACGCAGTATTTT
.	TRBV27	.	TRBJ2-1	CASSSPRELGHNEQFF	TGTGCCAGCAGTTCCCCCCGGGAGTTGGGGCACAATGAGCAGTTCTTC
TRBD1	TRBV19	.	TRBJ1-2	CASSPGTGAYGYTF	TGTGCCAGTAGTCCCGGGACAGGCGCTTATGGCTACACCTTC
.	TRBV25-1	.	TRBJ1-6	CASRGEYNSPLHF	TGTGCCAGCAGGGGAGAGTATAATTCACCCCTCCACTTT
TRBD2	TRBV5-6	few	TRBJ2-1	CASSLERGGRNEQFF	TGTGCCAGCAGCTTAGAGCGGGGGGGCCGGAATGAGCAGTTCTTC